The clone carrying this T cell receptor beta chain was recorded many times. The data stem from a study of T cells in Graves' hyperthyroidism and ophthalmopathy. V trimming: 3 bases; J trimming: 0 bases; junction bases outside the gene matches: 7. CDR3 length: 16 amino acids. Per germline, CDR1 SQVTM and CDR2 ANQGSEA. Hyperthyroidism was newly diagnosed in patients aged 18 to 65 (duration under 2 months). Amplification targeted TCR beta CDR3 regions from RNA transcripts. Initially, a first-round RT-PCR of the TCR CDR3 employed the HTBI primer set. MiXCR was run by TCRdb on the multiplex PCR reads, yielding one entry per CDR3 protein. There are a few hundred thousand distinct CDR3 sequences in the sample; about 45% occur only once, and 7.5% to 8.5% lies in the top ten.

The TCR was taken from a woman aged 18 to 35 with Graves' hyperthyroidism. The sample taken for sequencing was peripheral blood or thyroid tissue (not recorded which). The chain uses TRBV29-1 and TRBJ2-2, with 7 bases fitting TRBD1. CDR3 in DNA: TGCAGCGTTGACCACCCGGGACAGCCGAACACCGGGGAGCTGTTTTTT. Translated, it gives CSVDHPGQPNTGELFF.